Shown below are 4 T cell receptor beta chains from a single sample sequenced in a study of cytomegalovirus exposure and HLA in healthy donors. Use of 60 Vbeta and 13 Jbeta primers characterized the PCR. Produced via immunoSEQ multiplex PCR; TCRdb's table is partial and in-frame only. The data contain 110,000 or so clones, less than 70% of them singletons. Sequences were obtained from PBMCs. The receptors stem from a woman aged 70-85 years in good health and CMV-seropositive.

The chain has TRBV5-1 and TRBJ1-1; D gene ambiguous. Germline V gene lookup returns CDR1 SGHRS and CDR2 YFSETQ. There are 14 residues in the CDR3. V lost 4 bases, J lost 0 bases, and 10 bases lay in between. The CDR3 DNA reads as TGCGCCAGCAGCCTTGCCAGTCTGAACACTGAAGCTTTCTTT. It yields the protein CASSLASLNTEAFF.

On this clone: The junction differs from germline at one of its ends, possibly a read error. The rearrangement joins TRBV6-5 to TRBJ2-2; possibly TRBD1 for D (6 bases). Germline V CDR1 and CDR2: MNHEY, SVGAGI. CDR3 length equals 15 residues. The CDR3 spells CASSQTGLNPGELFF. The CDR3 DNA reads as TGTGCCAGCAGTCAGACAGGTCTGAACCCCGGGGAGCTGTTTTTT.

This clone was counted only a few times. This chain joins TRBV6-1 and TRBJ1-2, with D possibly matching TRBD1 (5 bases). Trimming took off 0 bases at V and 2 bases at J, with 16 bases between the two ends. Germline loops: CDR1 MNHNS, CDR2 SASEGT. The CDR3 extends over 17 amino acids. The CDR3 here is CASSEALTDTGNYGYTF. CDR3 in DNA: TGTGCCAGCAGTGAAGCGTTGACAGATACTGGGAACTATGGCTACACCTTC.

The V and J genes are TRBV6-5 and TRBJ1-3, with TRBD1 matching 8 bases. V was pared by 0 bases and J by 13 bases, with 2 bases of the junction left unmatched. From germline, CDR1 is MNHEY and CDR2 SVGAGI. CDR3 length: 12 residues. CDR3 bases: TGTGCCAGCAGTTACTCTACAGGGGGGATATATTTT. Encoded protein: CASSYSTGGIYF.